The 14 T cell receptor beta chains below all came from one sample that was sequenced in a study of prognosis after radiotherapy for stage I lung cancer. Genomic DNA yielded TCR beta CDR3, amplified by two-round multiplex PCR. For every TRBV and TRBJ gene, a specific primer was used in first-round PCR. TCRdb reanalysed the multiplex PCR reads using MiXCR and keeps one entry per CDR3 protein. The table includes about 21,000 distinct CDR3 sequences, roughly 45% detected once. The sample in question was PBMCs, obtained before or after stereotactic body radiation therapy (not recorded which). These receptors originate from a donor aged 50 or older with non-small cell lung cancer.

This clonotype was recorded many times. The gene calls are TRBV4-1 and TRBJ1-3; D is ambiguous. This CDR3 is built from 15 residues. Germline V CDR1 and CDR2: MGHRA, YSYEKL. The ends were cut back, 0 bases at V and 0 bases at J, with 6 bases in the middle. CDR3 residues: CASSQDIPSGNTIYF. DNA for the CDR3: TGCGCCAGCAGCCAAGACATTCCCTCTGGAAACACCATATATTTT.

Of note for this clonotype: The junction shows a germline mismatch at one end, possibly a read error. The rearrangement joins TRBV6-1 to TRBJ1-2, with TRBD1 identical over 7 bases. This CDR3 comprises 12 residues. Per germline, CDR1 MNHNS and CDR2 SASEGT. The CDR3 sequence: CASSGQVKCYTF. DNA of the CDR3: TGCGCCAGCAGTGGACAGGTTAAATGCTACACCTTC.

This chain links TRBV7-3 with TRBJ2-1; TRBD1 or TRBD2 may be the D gene (5 bases each). Trimming shortened V by 3 bases and J by 7 bases, and 13 bases separated the two germline ends. This CDR3 comprises 14 residues. Germline CDR1 and CDR2: SGHTA and FQGTGA. Here the CDR3 reads CASSFSGTINEQFF. In DNA, the CDR3 is TGTGCCAGCAGCTTTTCCGGGACCATAAATGAGCAGTTCTTC.

There are many counts of this clonotype. The chain carries TRBV7-9 and TRBJ2-7, with 7 bases fitting TRBD1. Trimming removed 4 bases from V and 4 bases from J; junction bases left unmatched: 7. Germline V gene data show CDR1 as SEHNR and CDR2 as FQNEAQ (reference sequence). The CDR3 is made up of 14 amino acids. CDR3 region: CASSSGQPLYEQYF. The CDR3 nucleotides read TGTGCCAGCAGCTCGGGACAGCCACTTTACGAGCAGTACTTC.

This clonotype was counted at least ten times. The chain has TRBV6-5 and TRBJ1-1, with D unclear. V was pared by 4 bases and J by 1 base, with 7 bases between. The V gene's germline CDR1 is MNHEY and CDR2 SVGAGI. This CDR3 comprises 13 residues. CDR3 in DNA: TGTGCCAGCAGTTTGGGAGCGAACACTGAAGCTTTCTTT. It yields the protein CASSLGANTEAFF.

As concerns this clonotype: With a much larger clone just one base away, this may be a read error. The V gene is TRBV6-2 or TRBV6-3, the J gene TRBJ1-5; no definite D call. The V and J ends lost 9 bases and 3 bases respectively, with 15 bases between them. Germline CDR1 MNHEY, CDR2 SVGEGT. The CDR3 totals 14 residues. As DNA, the CDR3 is TGTGCCAGTTTCTACGTCAGACCCAATCAGCCCCAGCATTTT. This sequence encodes CASFYVRPNQPQHF.

This clonotype was detected ten times or more. The J gene is TRBJ1-1, the V gene TRBV6-2 or TRBV6-3; TRBD1 is a possible D gene (5 bases). Germline CDR1 is MNHEY and CDR2 is SVGEGT. The CDR3 length is 14 residues. The V and J ends lost 5 bases and 2 bases respectively, with 12 bases between them. In DNA form, the CDR3 reads TGTGCCAGCAGTGAAGGGACGAGTAACACTGAAGCTTTCTTT. It translates to CASSEGTSNTEAFF.

In its sample, this clonotype was seen many times. The V call is TRBV7-9, the J call TRBJ2-4; maybe TRBD2 (5 bases). This CDR3 contains 14 residues. Per germline, CDR1 SEHNR and CDR2 FQNEAQ (reference sequence). Trimming removed 5 bases from V and 9 bases from J, with 17 bases in between. The CDR3 loop is CASSPPIASSIQYF. The CDR3 DNA reads TGTGCCAGCAGCCCCCCTATAGCGTCGAGCATTCAGTACTTC. Together with reference TRBV7-9 and TRBJ2-4, the CDR3 gives the full variable domain: DTGVSQNPRHKITKRGQNVTFRCDPISEHNRLYWYRQTLGQGPEFLTYFQNEAQLEKSRLLSDRFSAERPKGSFSTLEIQRTEQGDSAMYLCASSPPIASSIQYFGAGTRLSVL.

This clonotype was seen at least ten times. One end of the junction fails to match germline, which may point to a read error. The chain uses TRBV6-5 and TRBJ2-7; TRBD1 or TRBD2 may be the D gene (5 bases each). CDR3 length equals 16 residues. Per the germline V gene, CDR1 is MNHEY and CDR2 is SVGAGI. CDR3 in amino acids: CTSSYGTAGGLYEQYF. The CDR3 nucleotides read TGTACCAGCAGTTACGGGACGGCTGGTGGGCTATACGAGCAGTACTTC.

V and J are TRBV28 and TRBJ2-3; 9 nucleotides match TRBD2. With 9 bases clipped from V and 1 base from J, the junction kept 20 bases outside the gene matches. Germline V lookup: CDR1 MDHEN, CDR2 SYDVKM. The CDR3 length is 19 residues. CDR3 coding DNA: TGTGCCAGGCACATGGGGACTAGCTGGAGTAATCTCTGCACAGATACGCAGTATTTT. Translation: CARHMGTSWSNLCTDTQYF. The whole variable domain, filled in from reference TRBV28 and TRBJ2-3, reads DVKVTQSSRYLVKRTGEKVFLECVQDMDHENMFWYRQDPGLGLRLIYFSYDVKMKEKGDIPEGYSVSREKKERFSLILESASTNQTSMYLCARHMGTSWSNLCTDTQYFGPGTRLTVL.

Comments on this clonotype: One base separates it from a far larger clone, so it is likely a read error. The V and J genes are TRBV6-2 or TRBV6-3 and TRBJ2-5; D may be TRBD1 (6 bases). The CDR3 is made up of 15 amino acids. Germline V CDR1 and CDR2: MNHEY, SVGEGT. DNA of the CDR3: TGTGCCAGCAGGCGCCGTACAGGGCCACAAGATACCCAGTACTTC. Residues: CASRRRTGPQDTQYF.

CDR3 sequence (DNA): TGTGCCTGGAGTGTACGAGGGGGCTGGTCCTACGAGCAGTACTTC. It yields the protein CAWSVRGGWSYEQYF. The chain links TRBV30 to TRBJ2-7, with 7 bases aligning to TRBD1. CDR1 and CDR2 from the germline V gene are GTSNPN and SVGIG (reference sequence). Trimming took 0 bases from V and 1 from J; bases not matched to a gene: 6. The CDR3 length is 15 residues.

Concerning this clonotype: No conserved phenylalanine or tryptophan is present at the end of the CDR3, so a read error is the likely explanation. The DNA is left out, because the CDR3 cannot be placed on it with certainty; the CDR3 is given as TCRdb lists it. The V gene is TRBV10-3, the J gene TRBJ1-2. The CDR3 spans 14 amino acids, including both terminal residues. Germline V gene lookup returns CDR1 ENHRY and CDR2 SYGVKD. This chain's CDR3 is CAIRETVSNYGYTL.

This clonotype was found many times. This rearrangement joins TRBV7-2 to TRBJ2-1, with D perhaps TRBD2 (6 bases). Per germline, CDR1 SGHTA and CDR2 FQGNSA. V gave up 4 bases and J gave up 6 bases, with 22 bases separating them. This CDR3 has 17 residues. CDR3: CASSWAPGTRTFNEQFF. CDR3 nucleotide sequence: TGTGCCAGCAGCTGGGCCCCCGGGACTCGGACTTTCAATGAGCAGTTCTTC.